The rows below give T cell receptor beta chains drawn from one sample of a study of T-cell memory formation after mild COVID-19. Each CDR3 protein is one row after TCRdb ran MiXCR on the 5' RACE reads. The repertoire consists of 350,000 to 500,000 distinct CDR3 sequences, with around 19% occurring once and the leading ten covering 7.5% to 9.5%. What was sequenced was PBMCs or a T cell subset sorted from them (not recorded which). These receptor sequences come from an adult woman who had mild COVID-19 (a few samples of this study predate the infection). Cell type and time point are not known. Both conserved end residues are part of each CDR3.

TRBV7-6 16 CASSLEVLGTTYEQYF
TRBV4-3 16 CASSSDTVRGNTEAFF
TRBV29-1 13 CSVAGTGKYEQYF
TRBV29-1 14 CSVSGVESGNTIYF
TRBV5-1 13 CASSLGTDGGAFF
TRBV25-1 12 CASSRGLTEAFF
TRBV5-1 15 CASSLAGGTQETQYF
TRBV7-2 16 CASRPEAWGGNQPQHF
TRBV9 13 CASSFLLWDTQYF
TRBV19 13 CASSIVRTNEAFF
TRBV27 15 CASSFLGGRTDTQYF
TRBV19 15 CASRRKDGRRAGYTF
TRBV4-2 13 CASSQGNVYEQYF
TRBV5-1 12 CASSLGNSPLHF
TRBV9 14 CASSVGRDVNEKFF
TRBV6-6 14 CASRSQGMNTEAFF
TRBV5-5 13 CASSLPGGGEAFF
TRBV12-3/TRBV12-4 12 CASRREAGEQYF
TRBV13 15 CASSFRGKGWETQYF
TRBV5-1 13 CASSWSRDTEQYF
TRBV5-6 16 CASSKIRTSASGELFF
TRBV15 12 CATSTRYNEQFF
TRBV27 14 CASNVRAGAYEQYF
TRBV5-1 15 CASDQGLRISYEQYF
TRBV4-3 13 CASSQDGGGTQYF
TRBV29-1 17 CSVGGLAGRSSYNEQFF
TRBV24-1 17 CATSDSQASQVTGELFF
TRBV24-1 14 CATSAQGTDQPQHF
TRBV29-1 13 CSGEGGQTGELFF
TRBV27 15 CASSSRTSSNQPQHF
TRBV3-1 12 CASSQVAYEQYF
TRBV6-1 15 CASSEQAGAWNEQFF
TRBV24-1 14 CATSASGTGGGYTF
TRBV4-2 15 CATREGATSTDTQYF
TRBV20-1 14 CSAAPGTGGTEAFF
TRBV12-3/TRBV12-4 15 CASSLSAGLTGELFF
TRBV9 15 CASSVVDRPRGTQYF
TRBV5-6 15 CASSSLGQSSYEQYF
TRBV6-1 15 CASRQQGVGAYEQYF
TRBV7-3 15 CASSLNTGLGTEAFF
TRBV7-9 14 CASSLGNGAYEQYF
TRBV14 13 CASNAARNEKLFF
TRBV28 12 CASSTQGIEAFF
TRBV5-6 15 CASSFGSGAYNEQFF
TRBV7-2 12 CASSSIGHEQYF
TRBV19 15 CASSPRTGAGAEAFF